These 29 T cell receptor beta chains share one sample of origin, sequenced in a study of a mutant IDH1 vaccine in newly diagnosed glioma. This table comes from immunoSEQ multiplex PCR, and its TCRdb copy is limited to in-frame clones, with some not included. Among around 11,000 clones listed, 81% were seen once. No antigen has been identified for these receptors. This sample's time point: week 47, end of study. Mutant IDH1 20-mer peptide, at 300 ug, made up each vaccine dose, with topical imiquimod. This material consisted of PBMCs, taken from a glioma patient whose treatment included an IDH1 peptide vaccine. All receptors derive from a man aged 25 to 40 with glioma.

This sequence joins TRBV10-3 and TRBJ2-7; no reliable D call. The CDR3 sequence is 13 residues long. V was cut by 4 bases and J by 4 bases, with 11 bases left in between. CDR1 is ENHRY, CDR2 SYGVKD, per germline. The CDR3 DNA reads as TGTGCCATCAGTGCTAGAATGGATTACGAGCAGTACTTC. Translated, it gives CAISARMDYEQYF.

This clone was observed a few times. The chain has TRBV6-1 and TRBJ1-1; D might be TRBD1 (5 bases). The CDR3 runs 13 residues. Germline V CDR1 and CDR2: MNHNS, SASEGT. The germline V and J ends were trimmed by 6 bases and 6 bases, with 14 bases remaining between them. The CDR3 sequence: CASRTQARAEAFF. For the CDR3, the DNA is TGTGCCAGCAGGACACAGGCACGGGCTGAAGCTTTCTTT.

The chain uses TRBV5-1 and TRBJ1-2; 8 bases map to TRBD1. The CDR3 loop spans 14 amino acids. The trim removed 3 bases at V and 5 bases at J, leaving 6 bases unmatched. CDR1 and CDR2 from the germline V gene are SGHRS and YFSETQ. The CDR3, as DNA: TGCGCCAGCAGCTCCCGAGACAGGGGATATGGCTACACCTTC. Protein sequence: CASSSRDRGYGYTF.

The chain couples TRBV27 to TRBJ1-5; D is unclear. The CDR3 extends over 15 amino acids. Trimming removed 5 bases at V and 6 bases at J, with 17 bases between. Germline V gene sequence: CDR1 MNHEY, CDR2 SMNVEV (reference sequence). The CDR3 is CASSPADRVAQPQHF. CDR3 DNA: TGTGCCAGCAGTCCCGCGGATAGGGTAGCTCAGCCCCAGCATTTT.

By sample share, this clone is medium-sized. V is TRBV7-9 and J is TRBJ2-1; a possible D gene is TRBD1 (6 bases). The CDR3 extends over 18 amino acids. In germline, CDR1 is SEHNR, CDR2 FQNEAQ (reference sequence). The V and J ends lost 7 bases and 0 bases respectively, with 22 bases between them. The CDR3 DNA follows: TGTGCCAGCATCGGAGGATGGGGGCCCACCGCCTCCTACAATGAGCAGTTCTTC. Its protein product is CASIGGWGPTASYNEQFF.

The chain has TRBV5-1 and TRBJ1-1; TRBD1 might be the D (6 bases). The germline gives CDR1 SGHRS, CDR2 YFSETQ. V was clipped by 0 bases and J by 6 bases, with 12 bases between them. CDR3 size: 14 residues. The CDR3 loop reads CASSLDGTYPEAFF. In nucleotides, the CDR3 is TGCGCCAGCAGCTTGGATGGGACATATCCTGAAGCTTTCTTT.

This clone appeared once. The gene calls are TRBV29-1 and TRBJ2-5; a possible D gene is TRBD1 (6 bases). The germline CDR1 and CDR2 sequences are SQVTM and ANQGSEA. The CDR3 covers 13 residues. V shed 3 bases and J shed 9 bases, with 17 bases lying between them. Here the CDR3 DNA reads TGCAGCGTTGACGACAGGACCTCCGTGTCCCAGTACTTC. As protein: CSVDDRTSVSQYF.

V and J are TRBV6-5 and TRBJ2-7; D might be TRBD1 (8 bases). The V end was cut by 6 bases, the J end by 6 bases, with 21 bases between. Germline CDR1 and CDR2: MNHEY and SVGAGI. This CDR3 is built from 15 residues. CDR3 nucleotide sequence: TGTGCCAGCAGGCCTCCAGGGGGCGGGAGAGGCGAGCAGTACTTC. This sequence encodes CASRPPGGGRGEQYF.

The chain is built from TRBV19 and TRBJ1-4; D call uncertain. Trimming stripped 1 base from V and 7 bases from J, with 13 bases between. Germline V gene lookup returns CDR1 LNHDA and CDR2 SQIVND (reference sequence). The CDR3 loop spans 15 amino acids. CDR3 residues: CASSIASRGIEKLFF. The CDR3 bases are TGTGCCAGTAGTATAGCGTCCCGTGGTATTGAAAAACTGTTTTTT.

V gene TRBV10-2 combines with J gene TRBJ1-1, with a possible D match to TRBD1 (5 bases). CDR1 is WSHSY, CDR2 SAAADI, per germline. The V and J ends lost 7 bases and 0 bases respectively, with 12 bases between them. This CDR3 contains 14 residues. DNA for the CDR3: TGCGCCAGCAAGTTACAGGAGATGAACACTGAAGCTTTCTTT. This encodes CASKLQEMNTEAFF.

The J gene is TRBJ1-2, the V gene TRBV29-1; 10 bases agree with TRBD1. With V trimmed by 6 bases and J by 3 bases, 13 bases remained unmatched. The germline gives CDR1 SQVTM, CDR2 ANQGSEA. The CDR3 has 16 amino acids. The CDR3 DNA is TGCAGCGTGCCTGGGGGACAGGGGCAGAGAGACTATGGCTACACCTTC. This gives the protein CSVPGGQGQRDYGYTF.

This clone was found a few times. The chain carries TRBV12-5 and TRBJ1-2, with a weak D call TRBD1 (6 bases). Germline-derived CDR1 and CDR2 are LGHNT and FRNRAP. This CDR3 has 15 residues. The ends were cut back, 3 bases at V and 5 bases at J, with 16 bases in the middle. The CDR3 is CASGFGGGSPYGYTF. The CDR3 DNA sequence: TGTGCTAGTGGTTTTGGGGGCGGTTCCCCATATGGCTACACCTTC.

The V gene is TRBV5-1, the J gene TRBJ2-7; D uncertain. Trimming pared 2 bases from V and 2 bases from J, leaving 5 bases between. Per the germline V gene, CDR1 is SGHRS and CDR2 is YFSETQ. The CDR3 covers 12 residues. As DNA, the CDR3 is TGCGCCAGCAGCTTACGCCCCTACGAGCAGTACTTC. Protein product: CASSLRPYEQYF.

This rearrangement joins TRBV19 to TRBJ1-2, with D perhaps TRBD1 (6 bases). CDR3 length: 16 amino acids. V was cut by 4 bases and J by 1 base, with 16 bases left in between. The germline V gene has CDR1 LNHDA and CDR2 SQIVND (reference sequence). The CDR3 spells CASSTRDNSYNYGYTF. The CDR3 coding sequence is TGTGCCAGTAGTACACGGGACAACTCTTATAACTATGGCTACACCTTC. Drawing the rest from reference TRBV19 and TRBJ1-2, the complete variable domain is DGGITQSPKYLFRKEGQNVTLSCEQNLNHDAMYWYRQDPGQGLRLIYYSQIVNDFQKGDIAEGYSVSREKKESFPLTVTSAQKNPTAFYLCASSTRDNSYNYGYTFGSGTRLTVV.

The chain couples TRBV18 to TRBJ2-6; 8 nucleotides align to TRBD1. The V gene's germline CDR1 is KGHSH and CDR2 LQKENI. This CDR3 is 18 amino acids long. V shed 2 bases, J shed 4 bases, and the junction held 10 bases outside the gene matches. In DNA form, the CDR3 reads TGTGCCAGCTCACCATCCGACAGGGGCGTTTTAGGGGCCAACGTCCTGACTTTC. Protein product: CASSPSDRGVLGANVLTF.

In its sample, this clone was seen a few times. This chain uses TRBV4-1 with TRBJ1-5, with D perhaps matching TRBD1 (6 bases). Deletions cut 4 bases from V and 0 bases from J, with 16 bases between. The CDR3 consists of 17 residues. Germline V gives CDR1 MGHRA, CDR2 YSYEKL. The CDR3 loop reads CASSLSPQGNSNQPQHF. CDR3 DNA sequence: TGCGCCAGCAGCCTCTCTCCCCAGGGGAATAGCAATCAGCCCCAGCATTTT.

This chain joins TRBV19 and TRBJ2-3, with TRBD2 identical over 9 bases. The germline CDR1 and CDR2 sequences are LNHDA and SQIVND (reference sequence). The V and J ends lost 3 bases and 7 bases, in that order; junction bases with no gene match: 8. CDR3 length: 15 amino acids. The CDR3 nucleotides are TGTGCCAGTAGTATTAAGTCGCTAGCGGGAAATACGCAGTATTTT. It yields the protein CASSIKSLAGNTQYF.

The rearrangement joins TRBV6-1 to TRBJ2-7; possibly TRBD1 for D (6 bases). Trimming took off 2 bases at V and 5 bases at J, with 13 bases between the two ends. The CDR3 consists of 14 residues. The germline V gene encodes CDR1 MNHNS and CDR2 SASEGT. CDR3 nucleotides: TGTGCCAGCAGTGAACTAACAGGGATCGACGAGCAGTACTTC. Translating gives CASSELTGIDEQYF.

The V call is TRBV5-1, the J call TRBJ2-5; 8 bases map to TRBD2. Germline CDR1 and CDR2: SGHRS and YFSETQ. The CDR3 totals 15 residues. Losses at the gene ends were 5 bases for V and 2 bases for J; bases not matched to a gene: 8. The CDR3 DNA follows: TGCGCCAGCAGGGAGACTCCGGGAGGGCAAGAGACCCAGTACTTC. Encoded protein: CASRETPGGQETQYF.

The rearrangement links TRBV5-8 to TRBJ1-3, with D unclear. The germline V gene encodes CDR1 SGHTS and CDR2 YDEGEE. Trimming shortened V by 6 bases and J by 0 bases, and 16 bases separated the two germline ends. The CDR3 covers 16 residues. This CDR3 reads CASTTSDFSSGNTIYF. The DNA of the CDR3 is TGTGCCAGCACCACATCCGACTTCAGCTCTGGAAACACCATATATTTT. The variable domain in full, completed from reference TRBV5-8 and TRBJ1-3, reads EAGVTQSPTHLIKTRGQQATLRCSPISGHTSVYWYQQALGLGLQFLLWYDEGEERNRGNFPPRFSGRQFPNYSSELNVNALELEDSALYLCASTTSDFSSGNTIYFGEGSWLTVV.

The J gene is TRBJ2-7, the V gene TRBV6-1; TRBD1 agrees at 7 bases. The CDR3 is 13 residues long. V gave up 7 bases and J gave up 3 bases; unmatched junction bases: 6. CDR1 and CDR2 from the germline V gene are MNHNS and SASEGT. The CDR3 nucleotides read TGTGCCAGCAAACCGGGACAGATCTACGAGCAGTACTTC. Translating it yields CASKPGQIYEQYF.

The chain joins TRBV5-4 to TRBJ1-1; no definite D call. Germline values: CDR1 SGHNT, CDR2 YYREEE (reference sequence). Trimming pared 6 bases from V and 2 bases from J, leaving 11 bases between. CDR3 length equals 13 residues. CDR3 amino acids: CASTPDENTEAFF. The CDR3 coding sequence is TGTGCCAGCACCCCCGATGAAAACACTGAAGCTTTCTTT.

This chain joins TRBV13 and TRBJ2-1, with 7 nucleotides matching TRBD2. Germline values: CDR1 PRHDT, CDR2 FYEKMQ (reference sequence). Trimming took 5 bases from V and 0 from J; bases not matched to a gene: 10. This CDR3 contains 17 residues. CDR3 in amino acids: CASSRGLAESSYNEQFF. CDR3 in DNA: TGTGCCAGCAGCCGTGGGCTAGCGGAGAGCTCCTACAATGAGCAGTTCTTC.

The table lists this clone with a few counts. The J gene is TRBJ1-5, the V gene TRBV7-9; 8 bases are shared with TRBD1. The ends lost 5 bases at V and 5 bases at J; junction bases unmatched: 5. There are 14 residues in the CDR3. Looked up from germline, CDR1 is SEHNR and CDR2 is FQNEAQ (reference sequence). DNA of the CDR3: TGTGCCAGCAGCCCTGGACAGGGCGATCAGCCCCAGCATTTT. Its translation: CASSPGQGDQPQHF.

The rearrangement links TRBV12-2 to TRBJ1-5. TRBV12-2 is a pseudogene segment. This CDR3 is 14 amino acids long. CDR3 nucleotide sequence: TGTGCAAGTCGCTTAGTTTTGGGTCATCAGCCCCAGCATTTT. Translation: CASRLVLGHQPQHF.

The rearrangement links TRBV7-2 to TRBJ2-7, with 8 bases fitting TRBD1. The V and J ends lost 5 bases and 4 bases, in that order; junction bases with no gene match: 10. Germline values: CDR1 SGHTA, CDR2 FQGNSA. The CDR3 covers 15 residues. CDR3 in DNA: TGTGCCAGCAGCGAAGCCGGGGACAGGCGGTACGAGCAGTACTTC. Protein sequence: CASSEAGDRRYEQYF.

This rearrangement joins TRBV4-2 to TRBJ1-1; 12 nucleotides match TRBD1. Germline V gene lookup returns CDR1 LGHNA and CDR2 YNFKEQ. The V gene end was trimmed by 2 bases and the J gene end by 5 bases; junction bases not matched to a gene: 3. This CDR3 comprises 15 residues. The CDR3 DNA sequence: TGTGCCAGCAGCCAAAAGGGACAGGGGGCAACTGAAGCTTTCTTT. It yields the protein CASSQKGQGATEAFF.

V and J are TRBV15 and TRBJ2-1; 9 bases map to TRBD2. Trimming at V came to 8 bases and at J to 3 bases, leaving 14 bases not matched to a gene. This CDR3 is built from 17 residues. Germline V gene data show CDR1 as LNHNV and CDR2 as YYDKDF (reference sequence). CDR3 DNA sequence: TGTGCCACCCAGCAGACCTTAGCGGGAGAAGACTACAATGAGCAGTTCTTC. It specifies CATQQTLAGEDYNEQFF.

This clone occurred a few times. This sequence joins TRBV7-9 and TRBJ2-5, with D unresolved. Germline V lookup: CDR1 SEHNR, CDR2 FQNEAQ (reference sequence). The V and J ends lost 5 bases and 0 bases respectively, with 13 bases between them. The CDR3 totals 15 residues. CDR3 sequence: CASSATTMYQETQYF. CDR3 bases: TGTGCCAGCAGCGCTACCACGATGTACCAAGAGACCCAGTACTTC.